Described below is a single T cell receptor beta chain sequence and its context. Antigen: not known. The entry originates in a study of OX40 agonist ivuxolimab in advanced cancers. For the study at large: Dose-escalation patients were diagnosed with hepatocellular carcinoma, melanoma, renal cell cancer or head and neck cancer. Having had anti-PD-1, anti-PD-L1 or anti-CTLA-4 therapy before was allowed, and around 44% had some. Study findings and constraints: On average, CD8+ T cells had more expanded clones than CD4+. The CD4+ and CD8+ T cells in the blood had expanded clonally by week 6 at 0.1 to 3.0 mg/kg.

Sequenced by immunoSEQ multiplex PCR; TCRdb stores in-frame clones only, minus some. The sample includes around 95,000 clones, 85% to 95% of them seen just once. The J segment lost 1 base and the V segment lost 4 bases, leaving 12 bases of the junction unmatched. The CDR3 is made up of 18 amino acids. Germline V lookup: CDR1 SGDLS, CDR2 YYNGEE. This TCR derives from an adult with an advanced solid tumor such as melanoma, head and neck, liver or kidney cancer. The sample here was CD4+ or CD8+ T cells sorted from blood, taken in a trial of the OX40 agonist ivuxolimab. The chain links TRBV9 to TRBJ2-1; 9 bases match TRBD2. CDR3 DNA: TGTGCCAGCAGCCCCTGGCGGGGGGGCCATCGGTCCTACAATGAGCAGTTCTTC. Amino acid sequence: CASSPWRGGHRSYNEQFF.